The present T cell receptor beta chain was sequenced within a study of T cell changes during pregnancy in multiple sclerosis. The CDR3 is 13 amino acids. V lost 3 bases to trimming and J lost 4 bases; unmatched junction nucleotides: 1. Germline V CDR1 and CDR2: SGDLS, YYNGEE. Assay: immunoSEQ multiplex PCR; the TCRdb copy retains only in-frame clones and omits some. The data hold around 62,000 clones, with 90% to 95% observed a single time. This receptor was obtained from a female donor with multiple sclerosis, enrolled in a pregnancy study. The sample was CD4+ T cells from peripheral blood mononuclear cells, taken in the first trimester of pregnancy. The chain is built from TRBV9 and TRBJ1-5; 7 bases map to TRBD1. This chain's CDR3 is CASSGQGNQPQHF. CDR3 coding DNA: TGTGCCAGCAGCGGACAGGGAAATCAGCCCCAGCATTTT.